These T cell receptor beta chains were read from a single sample in a study of cytomegalovirus exposure and HLA in healthy donors. Clones were read by immunoSEQ multiplex PCR, and TCRdb kept only the in-frame ones, dropping some. The table includes roughly 100,000 clones, approximately 81% detected once. What was sequenced was PBMCs. The receptors derive from a young man in good health and CMV-seronegative. Each CDR3 is given with its conserved first and last residue. The D gene is left open where the match is weak. Where a row states a size, it is once, few, many or the class of an expanded clone; other rows omit it.

>TRBV5-1|14|NA|NA|TRBJ1-3
CASSLAGSGNTIYF
TGCGCCAGCAGCTTGGCGGGGTCTGGAAACACCATATATTTT
>TRBV28|13|NA|NA|TRBJ1-2
CASSLPGSYGYTF
TGTGCCAGCAGCTTGCCCGGGAGCTATGGCTACACCTTC
>TRBV7-6|11|NA|NA|TRBJ2-5
CATVLQETQYF
TGTGCCACCGTACTGCAAGAGACCCAGTACTTC
>TRBV7-6|13|NA|NA|TRBJ2-2
CASSSRDTGELFF
TGTGCCAGCAGCTCCCGCGACACCGGGGAGCTGTTTTTT
>TRBV6-5|15|once|TRBD1|TRBJ1-2
CASTDATGAFSGYTF
TGTGCCAGCACAGACGCGACAGGGGCTTTTTCTGGCTACACCTTC
>TRBV7-9|16|NA|TRBD1|TRBJ2-5
CASTKQGGQGAETQYF
TGTGCCAGCACCAAACAGGGGGGACAGGGGGCCGAGACCCAGTACTTC
>TRBV25-1|17|NA|TRBD2|TRBJ2-1
CASSDRTSGASYNEQFF
TGTGCCAGCAGTGATCGGACTAGCGGGGCGTCCTACAATGAGCAGTTCTTC
>TRBV4-3|15|NA|NA|TRBJ1-6
CASSQEGTGRSPLHF
TGCGCCAGCAGCCAAGAGGGCACAGGGCGGTCACCCCTCCACTTT
>TRBV7-9|16|few|TRBD2|TRBJ2-1
CASSPRTSGRRNEQFF
TGTGCCAGCAGCCCCCGGACTAGCGGGAGGAGGAATGAGCAGTTCTTC
>TRBV28|14|NA|NA|TRBJ1-5
CASSSGQAHQPQHF
TGTGCCAGCAGTTCCGGCCAGGCACACCAGCCCCAGCATTTT
>TRBV29-1|14|NA|NA|TRBJ1-4
CSVEQGVTYEKLFF
TGCAGCGTTGAACAGGGCGTCACCTACGAAAAACTGTTTTTT
>TRBV6-5|15|NA|NA|TRBJ1-1
CASSYPRGGRTEAFF
TGTGCCAGCAGTTACCCCCGGGGGGGAAGGACTGAAGCTTTCTTT
>TRBV11-2|13|NA|NA|TRBJ1-2
CASSFGQASGYTF
TGTGCCAGCAGCTTCGGCCAGGCTTCTGGCTACACCTTC
>TRBV28|15|few|TRBD1|TRBJ1-5
CASSWLQGASQPQHF
TGTGCCAGCAGTTGGTTACAGGGGGCCAGTCAGCCCCAGCATTTT
>TRBV9|14|NA|NA|TRBJ2-3
CASSVAHTSDTQYF
TGTGCCAGCAGCGTAGCTCATACTTCAGATACGCAGTATTTT
>TRBV11-2|14|once|NA|TRBJ1-2
CASSSLWTGYGYTF
TGTGCCAGCAGCTCCCTATGGACGGGATATGGCTACACCTTC
>TRBV6-5|15|NA|NA|TRBJ2-7
CASSRYFQGSYEQYF
TGTGCCAGCAGTCGTTACTTCCAGGGCTCCTACGAGCAGTACTTC
>TRBV4-3|12|NA|NA|TRBJ1-2
CASSVGGDGYTF
TGCGCCAGCTCTGTAGGGGGTGATGGCTACACCTTC
>TRBV7-9|12|few|NA|TRBJ1-1
CASSSLDTEAFF
TGTGCCAGCAGCTCCCTTGACACTGAAGCTTTCTTT
>TRBV7-9|15|NA|TRBD1|TRBJ2-1
CASSLGTGGFNEQFF
TGTGCCAGCAGCTTGGGGACAGGGGGCTTCAATGAGCAGTTCTTC
>TRBV27|14|NA|NA|TRBJ1-5
CASSQGVSNQPQHF
TGTGCCAGCAGCCAGGGCGTTAGCAATCAGCCCCAGCATTTT
>TRBV13|16|NA|NA|TRBJ2-5
CASSPRLDPLQETQYF
TGTGCCAGCAGCCCACGACTAGACCCCTTACAAGAGACCCAGTACTTC
>TRBV7-9|16|NA|NA|TRBJ2-7
CASSSSRWQGTYEQYF
TGTGCCAGCAGCTCCTCTCGTTGGCAGGGCACCTACGAGCAGTACTTC
>TRBV6-5|15|few|NA|TRBJ1-4
CASSYGGALNEKLFF
TGTGCCAGCAGTTACGGGGGGGCGCTTAATGAAAAACTGTTTTTT
>TRBV6-1|12|few|NA|TRBJ1-5
CASSASNQPQHF
TGTGCCAGCAGTGCCTCTAATCAGCCCCAGCATTTT
>TRBV2|15|NA|TRBD1|TRBJ1-3
CASSVGQGPGNTIYF
TGTGCCAGCAGTGTGGGACAGGGGCCTGGAAACACCATATATTTT
>TRBV4-3|15|NA|NA|TRBJ2-1
CASSQGRSSYNEQFF
TGCGCCAGCAGCCAAGGGAGGAGCTCCTACAATGAGCAGTTCTTC
>TRBV28|18|NA|NA|TRBJ2-7
CASSLLPPSDGGGLEQYF
TGTGCCAGCAGTTTACTCCCCCCCTCGGACGGGGGAGGTCTCGAGCAGTACTTC
>TRBV27|12|NA|NA|TRBJ1-3
CASKGVGNTIYF
TGTGCCAGCAAGGGGGTCGGAAACACCATATATTTT
>TRBV9|14|NA|NA|TRBJ1-3
CASSKGDSGNTIYF
TGTGCCAGCAGTAAAGGAGACTCTGGAAACACCATATATTTT
>TRBV7-8|13|NA|NA|TRBJ1-5
CASSPIGNQPQHF
TGTGCCAGCAGCCCCATTGGCAATCAGCCCCAGCATTTT
>TRBV6-4|16|NA|NA|TRBJ1-4
CASSDQGFLGREKLFF
TGTGCCAGCAGTGACCAGGGATTCTTAGGTAGGGAAAAACTGTTTTTT
>TRBV4-1|17|NA|NA|TRBJ1-5
CASSHTRQRGSNQPQHF
TGCGCCAGCAGCCACACGCGACAACGGGGAAGCAATCAGCCCCAGCATTTT
>TRBV9|13|NA|NA|TRBJ1-1
CASSVTGVTEAFF
TGTGCCAGCAGCGTAACCGGGGTCACTGAAGCTTTCTTT
>TRBV6-1|14|NA|NA|TRBJ2-5
CASSQDRQLETQYF
TGTGCCAGCAGCCAGGACAGACAATTAGAGACCCAGTACTTC
>TRBV5-1|15|NA|TRBD1|TRBJ1-2
CASSSGTGGNYGYTF
TGCGCCAGCAGCTCCGGGACAGGGGGCAACTATGGCTACACCTTC
>TRBV5-1|14|few|NA|TRBJ1-2
CASSEDSGTYGYTF
TGCGCCAGCAGCGAGGATAGCGGGACCTATGGCTACACCTTC
>TRBV10-1|13|once|NA|TRBJ2-5
CASSDEDSETQYF
TGCGCCAGCAGTGATGAGGATTCGGAGACCCAGTACTTC
>TRBV19|15|NA|TRBD1|TRBJ1-5
CASSRRDRANQPQHF
TGTGCCAGTAGTCGGAGGGACAGGGCTAATCAGCCCCAGCATTTT
>TRBV6-5|13|few|NA|TRBJ1-2
CASSYEAGYGYTF
TGTGCCAGCAGTTACGAGGCCGGCTATGGCTACACCTTC
>TRBV28|14|once|NA|TRBJ1-1
CASSFVMGHTEAFF
TGTGCCAGCAGTTTCGTGATGGGGCACACTGAAGCTTTCTTT
>TRBV10-3|16|NA|TRBD1|TRBJ1-6
CATGTGAAGIGSPLHF
TGTGCCACCGGGACAGGGGCGGCCGGTATTGGATCACCCCTCCACTTT
>TRBV29-1|12|NA|NA|TRBJ2-7
CSVDRGSYEQYF
TGCAGCGTTGACAGGGGCTCCTACGAGCAGTACTTC
>TRBV28|15|NA|TRBD2|TRBJ2-1
CASRPGLADYNEQFF
TGTGCCAGCAGGCCGGGACTAGCGGATTACAATGAGCAGTTCTTC
>TRBV28|15|NA|TRBD1|TRBJ2-7
CASSLAGQGAYEQYF
TGTGCCAGCAGTTTAGCGGGACAGGGGGCCTACGAGCAGTACTTC
>TRBV19|16|NA|TRBD2|TRBJ2-1
CASATKAGGRYNEQFF
TGTGCCAGTGCTACAAAAGCGGGAGGGAGGTACAATGAGCAGTTCTTC
>TRBV5-1|15|NA|TRBD1|TRBJ2-1
CASSDKDRGRDEQFF
TGCGCCAGCAGCGATAAGGACAGGGGGAGGGATGAGCAGTTCTTC